Reported below is one TCR beta chain. Its target is not known. The PCR made use of 60 Vbeta and 13 Jbeta primers. TCRdb's table, derived via immunoSEQ multiplex PCR, lists solely in-frame clones and lacks some. This sample carries about 270,000 clones, about nine tenths of them seen once, and the ten largest clones take almost 4%. The record originates from a study of cytomegalovirus exposure and HLA in healthy donors. About the study: T cells numbering around 180 million yielded 117 million unique TCR beta sequences in an earlier analysis. Overall study findings and caveats: On later analysis, the bulk of CMV-associated TCR beta chains appeared to be HLA-restricted. Later analysis suggested links between common viral pathogens and several top significant clusters. Whilst most TCR sequences proved rare, a subset of public TCRs occurred across many donors.

In germline, CDR1 is SGHVS, CDR2 FNYEAQ. The CDR3 contains 16 residues. Unmatched junction bases numbered 7, after V lost 4 bases and J lost 1 base. The receptor comes from a man aged 35 to 55 in good health and CMV-seropositive. The sample was PBMCs. This chain connects TRBV7-6 to TRBJ2-1; 7 positions agree with TRBD1. CDR3 bases: TGTGCCAGCAGCTCCCTTACAGGGGTATCCTACAATGAGCAGTTCTTC. The encoded protein is CASSSLTGVSYNEQFF.